These T cell receptor beta chains were read from a single sample in a study of blood T cell repertoires in COVID-19. The assay was immunoSEQ multiplex PCR, and TCRdb's table has in-frame clones only and misses some. The sample lists about 150,000 clones, roughly 86% seen once, with 2% to 2.5% in the top ten. Sample: peripheral blood. The receptors derive from a human donor in a cohort sampled during active COVID-19. Each CDR3 is given with its conserved first and last residue.

J gene: TRBJ2-5; V gene: TRBV11-2; CDR3 protein: CASSVRGETQYF
J gene: TRBJ1-6; V gene: TRBV4-2; CDR3 protein: CASSLEPGQAASEALHF
J gene: TRBJ1-5; V gene: TRBV2; CDR3 protein: CASSDRTGRNQPQHF
J gene: TRBJ1-1; V gene: TRBV7-3; CDR3 protein: CASSLAGGGTEAFF
J gene: TRBJ2-2; V gene: TRBV7-3; CDR3 protein: CASRIPGQWNTGELFF
J gene: TRBJ1-4; V gene: TRBV19; CDR3 protein: CASSGTGEKLFF
J gene: TRBJ2-7; V gene: TRBV2; CDR3 protein: CASHSGILTDRGGDEQYF
J gene: TRBJ1-5; V gene: TRBV4-3; CDR3 protein: CASSLWGDNQPQHF
J gene: TRBJ2-2; V gene: TRBV9; CDR3 protein: CASSPRGGDTGELFF
J gene: TRBJ2-7; V gene: TRBV19; CDR3 protein: CASSTEIPTYEQYF
J gene: TRBJ2-3; V gene: TRBV7-9; CDR3 protein: CASSVYRGQTDTQYF
J gene: TRBJ2-2; V gene: TRBV2; CDR3 protein: CASSPSVPGELFF
J gene: TRBJ1-5; V gene: TRBV11-2; CDR3 protein: CASSLTGTPSNQPQHF
J gene: TRBJ2-7; V gene: TRBV5-1; CDR3 protein: CASSFTGGNEQYF
J gene: TRBJ2-3; V gene: TRBV7-3; CDR3 protein: CASSPRTSVPDTQYF
J gene: TRBJ2-3; V gene: TRBV28; CDR3 protein: CASSLSPLTDTQYF
J gene: TRBJ2-7; V gene: TRBV7-2; CDR3 protein: CASRYRDREEEQYF
J gene: TRBJ1-2; V gene: TRBV19; CDR3 protein: CASSARDFSGYTF
J gene: TRBJ1-6; V gene: TRBV4-3; CDR3 protein: CASSQNTGGNNSPLHF
J gene: TRBJ1-4; V gene: TRBV3-1/TRBV3-2; CDR3 protein: CASSQTDRAGEKLFF
J gene: TRBJ1-1; V gene: TRBV19; CDR3 protein: CASSTGGGNTEAFF
J gene: TRBJ2-3; V gene: TRBV7-9; CDR3 protein: CASSDGTGYGTDTQYF
J gene: TRBJ1-2; V gene: TRBV5-1; CDR3 protein: CASRQTPTGGVGYTF
J gene: TRBJ2-1; V gene: TRBV5-1; CDR3 protein: CASSFSASSYNEQFF
J gene: TRBJ2-2; V gene: TRBV28; CDR3 protein: CASSLKTSNTGELFF